This entry lists 2 T cell receptor beta chains sequenced from one sample in a study of T cell responses to AZD1222 COVID-19 vaccine. Generated by immunoSEQ multiplex PCR, the TCRdb table keeps only in-frame clones and is missing some. The sample yields about 170,000 clones, about 92% seen once. The sample was peripheral blood, taken on day 0 of AZD1222 vaccination. All receptors come from an adult in good health.

This clone appeared a single time. The chain employs TRBV12-3 or TRBV12-4 and TRBJ2-5; D unclear. CDR3 size: 11 residues. With 5 bases removed from V and 1 base from J, the gap between germline ends came to 2 bases. CDR3 nucleotide sequence: TGTGCCAGCAGTCTCCAAGAGACCCAGTACTTC. Translated, it gives CASSLQETQYF.

The chain links TRBV5-1 to TRBJ2-1; D gene unclear. Germline lookup yields CDR1 SGHRS and CDR2 YFSETQ. The CDR3 consists of 14 residues. The V and J ends lost 4 bases and 10 bases respectively, with 18 bases between them. CDR3 bases: TGCGCCAGCAGCAAATCGGACGGCGGAATCGAGCAGTTCTTC. Protein sequence: CASSKSDGGIEQFF.